Listed below are T cell receptor beta chains from one sample, sequenced in a study of T-cell reconstitution after alpha-beta-depleted transplantation in children. TCRdb itself ran the PCR reads through MiXCR, one entry per CDR3 protein. The top ten clones hold about 39% of a sample with about 200,000 distinct CDR3 sequences, approximately 15% of them seen once. The material sequenced was PBMCs, mostly from graft donor cells, taken 360 days after TCRalphabeta/CD19-depleted stem cell transplant. The receptors shown here come from a male patient aged 2-9 years who had a stem cell transplant for acute lymphoblastic leukemia, so the T cells may come from the graft donor. The CDR3 runs from the conserved cysteine through the conserved F or W. A D gene is named only where the DNA matches it firmly. Clone size, where shown, is once, few, many, or a class for clones that have expanded.

J gene | D gene | clone size | V gene | CDR3 protein | CDR3 DNA
TRBJ1-5 | TRBD1 | NA | TRBV4-2 | CASRATGGESSLWQPQHF | TGTGCCAGCAGAGCTACAGGGGGCGAATCATCGCTCTGGCAGCCCCAGCATTTT
TRBJ1-2 | NA | NA | TRBV28 | CASSLDEGLRGYTF | TGTGCCAGCAGTTTGGATGAGGGGCTAAGAGGCTACACCTTC
TRBJ2-2 | NA | many | TRBV4-3 | CASRGDTGELFF | TGCGCCAGCAGGGGGGACACCGGGGAGCTGTTTTTT
TRBJ2-5 | NA | NA | TRBV4-3 | CASSQGSLSMETQYF | TGCGCCAGCAGCCAAGGGTCATTATCCATGGAGACCCAGTACTTC
TRBJ1-5 | TRBD1 | NA | TRBV6-5 | CASSYRTGGSNQPQHF | TGTGCCAGCAGTTACAGGACAGGGGGTAGCAATCAGCCCCAGCATTTT
TRBJ1-4 | TRBD1 | few | TRBV28 | CASSDWTGTNEKLFF | TGTGCCAGCAGTGACTGGACAGGTACTAATGAAAAACTGTTTTTT
TRBJ1-5 | NA | few | TRBV4-2 | CASSPTDGDQPQHF | TGTGCCAGCAGCCCAACGGATGGCGATCAGCCCCAGCATTTT
TRBJ1-5 | NA | NA | TRBV9 | CASSVEIGGANQPQHF | TGTGCCAGCAGCGTAGAAATAGGGGGAGCGAATCAGCCCCAGCATTTT
TRBJ2-1 | TRBD1 | NA | TRBV11-2 | CASSLGDRVWAIDNEQFF | TGTGCCAGCAGCTTAGGGGACAGGGTTTGGGCAATCGACAATGAGCAGTTCTTC
TRBJ2-1 | NA | NA | TRBV7-1 | CASSSSRSAYNEQFF | TGTGCCAGCAGCTCCAGCCGTTCTGCCTACAATGAGCAGTTCTTC
TRBJ2-7 | TRBD2 | few | TRBV7-2 | CASSLRSSGGLSREQYF | TGTGCCAGCAGCTTAAGGTCTAGCGGGGGTCTTTCCCGCGAGCAGTACTTC
TRBJ1-1 | NA | many | TRBV6-1 | CASSPNRGVTEAFF | TGTGCCAGCAGCCCTAACCGAGGGGTTACTGAAGCTTTCTTT
TRBJ2-5 | NA | once | TRBV5-1 | CASSYGAGETQYF | TGCGCCAGCAGCTACGGGGCTGGGGAGACCCAGTACTTC
TRBJ1-5 | NA | few | TRBV18 | CASSPGNNQPQHF | TGTGCCAGCTCACCTGGCAACAATCAGCCCCAGCATTTT
TRBJ2-6 | NA | NA | TRBV12-3/TRBV12-4 | CASSRPGTSSAGANVLTF | TGTGCCAGCAGTCGACCCGGGACTTCCTCGGCTGGGGCCAACGTCCTGACTTTC
TRBJ2-5 | NA | NA | TRBV29-1 | CSVDRGEETQYF | TGCAGCGTTGATAGGGGGGAAGAGACCCAGTACTTC
TRBJ2-3 | NA | NA | TRBV19 | CATGHLSTDTQYF | TGTGCGACGGGACATCTTAGCACAGATACGCAGTATTTT
TRBJ2-3 | TRBD1 | many | TRBV29-1 | CSFEGQGTDTQYF | TGCAGCTTTGAGGGACAGGGCACAGATACGCAGTATTTT
TRBJ2-1 | NA | NA | TRBV6-1 | CASSQTTLQASEQFF | TGTGCCAGCAGTCAGACTACCCTCCAGGCGAGTGAGCAGTTCTTC
TRBJ1-1 | NA | NA | TRBV29-1 | CSVVKSGGSTEAFF | TGCAGCGTCGTCAAGTCGGGAGGTAGCACTGAAGCTTTCTTT
TRBJ1-1 | NA | NA | TRBV5-1 | CASSLEEGWTEAFF | TGCGCCAGCAGCTTGGAAGAGGGTTGGACTGAAGCTTTCTTT
TRBJ2-3 | NA | few | TRBV7-2 | CASSLVGASTDTQYF | TGTGCCAGCAGCTTGGTGGGAGCTAGCACAGATACGCAGTATTTT
TRBJ2-1 | NA | few | TRBV9 | CASSPERLESNEQFF | TGTGCCAGCAGCCCCGAGAGACTAGAGTCCAATGAGCAGTTCTTC
TRBJ2-7 | TRBD1 | few | TRBV19 | CASSPLRTGGTYEQYF | TGTGCCAGTAGTCCCCTCCGGACAGGGGGCACCTACGAGCAGTACTTC
TRBJ1-1 | NA | few | TRBV29-1 | CSVEIGPLNTEAFF | TGCAGCGTTGAGATCGGGCCTTTGAACACTGAAGCTTTCTTT